This TCR beta chain was captured by sequencing in a study of shared clonotypes between healthy human individuals. Study-wide results and limits: How much donors shared clonotypes was expected to be affected by sequencing depth. Despite large depth, rarefaction showed incomplete sorted-subset sequencing.

Germline CDR1 is SEHNR and CDR2 is FQNEAQ (reference sequence). This CDR3 comprises 15 residues. The V end was cut by 1 base, the J end by 0 bases, with 7 bases between. Comment on this clone: Its antigen remains unidentified. Other DNA sequences in the sample encode the same CDR3.

When replicate PCRs were run on sorted subsets, they used around 200 ng DNA, some 33,000 T cell genomes. TCRdb's table, derived via immunoSEQ multiplex PCR, lists solely in-frame clones and lacks some. The sample holds around 2,000,000 clones, 85% to 95% seen once. CD8 cells classed as naive were CD45RO-negative and positively selected for CCR7, excluding terminally differentiated effector memory CD45RA+ cells. This TCR was recovered from a man younger than 35 in good health. The rearrangement links TRBV7-9 to TRBJ1-5; D may be TRBD1 (6 bases). Sequenced sample: naive CD8+ T cells sorted from blood. The CDR3 spells CASSLGTDSNQPQHF. The CDR3 DNA reads TGTGCCAGCAGCTTAGGGACAGATAGCAATCAGCCCCAGCATTTT. The variable domain in full, with the rest retrieved from reference TRBV7-9 and TRBJ1-5, is DTGVSQNPRHKITKRGQNVTFRCDPISEHNRLYWYRQTLGQGPEFLTYFQNEAQLEKSRLLSDRFSAERPKGSFSTLEIQRTEQGDSAMYLCASSLGTDSNQPQHFGDGTRLSIL.